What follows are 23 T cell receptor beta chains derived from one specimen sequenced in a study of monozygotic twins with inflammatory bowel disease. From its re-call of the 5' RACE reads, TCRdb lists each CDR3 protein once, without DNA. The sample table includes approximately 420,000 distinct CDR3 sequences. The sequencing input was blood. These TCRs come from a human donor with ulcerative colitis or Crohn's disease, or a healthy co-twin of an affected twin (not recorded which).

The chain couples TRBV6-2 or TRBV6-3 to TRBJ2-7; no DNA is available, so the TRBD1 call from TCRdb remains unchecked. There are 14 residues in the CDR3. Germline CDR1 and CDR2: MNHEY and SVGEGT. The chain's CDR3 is CASRAMTGTYEQYF.

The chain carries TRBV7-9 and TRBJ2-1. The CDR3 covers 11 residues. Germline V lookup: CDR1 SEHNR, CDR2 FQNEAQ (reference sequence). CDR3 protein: CASTLSDEQFF.

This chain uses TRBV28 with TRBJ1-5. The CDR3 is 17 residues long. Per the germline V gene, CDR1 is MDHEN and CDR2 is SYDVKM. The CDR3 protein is CASSLWGGTISNQPQHF.

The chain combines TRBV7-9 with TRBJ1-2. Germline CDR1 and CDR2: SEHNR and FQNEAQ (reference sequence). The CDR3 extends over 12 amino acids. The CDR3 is CASSLAAGGYTF.

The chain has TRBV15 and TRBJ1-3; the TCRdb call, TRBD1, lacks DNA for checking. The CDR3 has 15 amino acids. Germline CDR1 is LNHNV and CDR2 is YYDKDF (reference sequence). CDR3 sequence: CATSGREIGGNTIYF.

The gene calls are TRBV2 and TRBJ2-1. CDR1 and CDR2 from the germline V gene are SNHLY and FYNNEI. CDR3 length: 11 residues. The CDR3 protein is CASLSDDEQFF.

The CDR3 reads CASSTGLNYGYTF. The chain uses TRBV18 and TRBJ1-2. The CDR3 has 13 residues. CDR1 is KGHSH and CDR2 is LQKENI in the germline V gene.

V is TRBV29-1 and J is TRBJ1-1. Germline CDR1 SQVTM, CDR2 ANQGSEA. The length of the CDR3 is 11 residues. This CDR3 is CSVLWRSEAFF.

CDR3: CSARVLGQGAGANVLTF. This chain uses TRBV20-1 with TRBJ2-6; absent DNA, TCRdb's TRBD1 call cannot be checked. The CDR3 runs 17 residues. Germline-derived CDR1 and CDR2 are DFQATT and SNEGSKA (reference sequence).

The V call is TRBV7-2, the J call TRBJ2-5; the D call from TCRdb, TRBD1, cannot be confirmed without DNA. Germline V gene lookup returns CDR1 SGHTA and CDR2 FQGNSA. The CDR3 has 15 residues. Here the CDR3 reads CASSERTGGAKTQYF.

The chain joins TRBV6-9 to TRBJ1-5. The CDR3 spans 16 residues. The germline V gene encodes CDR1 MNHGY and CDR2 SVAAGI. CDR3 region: CARTYLEGEPPQPQHF.

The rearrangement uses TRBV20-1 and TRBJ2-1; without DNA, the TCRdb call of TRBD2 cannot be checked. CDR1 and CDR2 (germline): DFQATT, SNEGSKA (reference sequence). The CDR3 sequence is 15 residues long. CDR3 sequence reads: CSARSDYLGHNEQFF.

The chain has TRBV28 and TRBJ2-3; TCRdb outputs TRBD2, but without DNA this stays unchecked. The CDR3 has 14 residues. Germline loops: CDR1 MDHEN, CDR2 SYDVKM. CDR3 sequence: CASITSGSGDTQYF.

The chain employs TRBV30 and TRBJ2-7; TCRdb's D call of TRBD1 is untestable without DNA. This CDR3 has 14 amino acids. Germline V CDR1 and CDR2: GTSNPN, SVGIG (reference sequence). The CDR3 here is CAWTTGTTTYEQYF.

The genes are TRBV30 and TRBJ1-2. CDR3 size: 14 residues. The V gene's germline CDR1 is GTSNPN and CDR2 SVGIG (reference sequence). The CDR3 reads CAWSPRRGSGGYTF.

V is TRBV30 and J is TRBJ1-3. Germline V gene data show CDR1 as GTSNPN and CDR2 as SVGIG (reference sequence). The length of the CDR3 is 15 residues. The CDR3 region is CAWSRDSGGGNTIYF.

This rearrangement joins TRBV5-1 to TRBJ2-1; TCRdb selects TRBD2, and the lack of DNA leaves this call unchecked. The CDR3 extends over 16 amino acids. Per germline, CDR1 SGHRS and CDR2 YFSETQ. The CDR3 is CASSAGPADSYNEQFF. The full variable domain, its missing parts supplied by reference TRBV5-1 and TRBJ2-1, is KAGVTQTPRYLIKTRGQQVTLSCSPISGHRSVSWYQQTPGQGLQFLFEYFSETQRNKGNFPGRFSGRQFSNSRSEMNVSTLELGDSALYLCASSAGPADSYNEQFFGPGTRLTVL.

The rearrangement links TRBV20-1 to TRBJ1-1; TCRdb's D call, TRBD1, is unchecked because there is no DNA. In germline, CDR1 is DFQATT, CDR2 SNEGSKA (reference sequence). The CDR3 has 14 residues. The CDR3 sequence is CSARVPAGPTEAFF.

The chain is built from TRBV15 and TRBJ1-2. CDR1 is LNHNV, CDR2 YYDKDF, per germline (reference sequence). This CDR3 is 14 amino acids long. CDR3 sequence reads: CATSRADINYGYTF.

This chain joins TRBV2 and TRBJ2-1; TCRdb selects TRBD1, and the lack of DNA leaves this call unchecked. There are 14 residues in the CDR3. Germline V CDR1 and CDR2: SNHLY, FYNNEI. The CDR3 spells CASAGTGLLGEQFF.

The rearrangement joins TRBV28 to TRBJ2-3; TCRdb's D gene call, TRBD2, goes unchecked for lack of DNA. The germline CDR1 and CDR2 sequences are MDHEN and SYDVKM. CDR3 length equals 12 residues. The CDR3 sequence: CASGRVTDTQYF.

The CDR3 reads CASSPRQGSYNSPLHF. The chain has TRBV11-2 and TRBJ1-6. The CDR3 spans 16 residues. From germline, CDR1 is SGHAT and CDR2 FQNNGV.

The chain's CDR3 is CSARRGNNQPQHF. The rearrangement joins TRBV20-1 to TRBJ1-5. The CDR3 consists of 13 residues. The germline CDR1 and CDR2 sequences are DFQATT and SNEGSKA (reference sequence).